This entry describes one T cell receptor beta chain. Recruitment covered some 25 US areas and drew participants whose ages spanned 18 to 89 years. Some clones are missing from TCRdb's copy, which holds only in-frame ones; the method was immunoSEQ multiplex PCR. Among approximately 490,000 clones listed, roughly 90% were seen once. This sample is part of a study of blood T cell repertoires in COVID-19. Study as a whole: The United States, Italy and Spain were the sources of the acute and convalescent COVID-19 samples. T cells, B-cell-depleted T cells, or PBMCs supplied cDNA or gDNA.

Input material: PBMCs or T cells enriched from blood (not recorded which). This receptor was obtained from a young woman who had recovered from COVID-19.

DNA for the CDR3: TGTGCCAGCAGTCTTAGGACAGGAGACACTGAAGCTTTCTTT. This sequence encodes CASSLRTGDTEAFF. The gene calls are TRBV27 and TRBJ1-1, with 7 bases that match TRBD1. In germline, CDR1 is MNHEY, CDR2 SMNVEV (reference sequence). The length of the CDR3 is 14 residues. V lost 5 bases, J lost 3 bases, and 6 bases stayed unmatched.